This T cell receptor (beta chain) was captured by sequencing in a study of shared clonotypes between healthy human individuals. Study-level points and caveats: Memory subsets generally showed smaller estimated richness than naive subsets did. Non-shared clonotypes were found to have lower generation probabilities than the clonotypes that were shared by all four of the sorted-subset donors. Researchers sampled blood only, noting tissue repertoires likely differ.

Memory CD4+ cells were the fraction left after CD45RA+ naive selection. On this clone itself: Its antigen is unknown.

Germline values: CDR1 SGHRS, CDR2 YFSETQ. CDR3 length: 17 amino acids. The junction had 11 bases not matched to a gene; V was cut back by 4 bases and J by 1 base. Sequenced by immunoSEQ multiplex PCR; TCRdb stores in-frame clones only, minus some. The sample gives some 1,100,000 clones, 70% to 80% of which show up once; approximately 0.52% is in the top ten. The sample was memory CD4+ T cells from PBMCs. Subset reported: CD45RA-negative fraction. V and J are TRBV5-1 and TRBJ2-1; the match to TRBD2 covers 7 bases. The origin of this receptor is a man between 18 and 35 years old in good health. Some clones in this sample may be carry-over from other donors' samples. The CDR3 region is CASSRWGGEASYNEQFF. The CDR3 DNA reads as TGCGCCAGCAGCCGGTGGGGAGGGGAGGCTTCCTACAATGAGCAGTTCTTC.